This entry is about one TCR beta chain. Its antigen is unidentified. The entry originates in a study of T cell repertoires in cytomegalovirus infection. On the study more broadly: Public TCR beta signatures indicated both CMV infection and matching HLA type. Regarding the study as a whole: In two of eight donors, the top clonotype was HLA-C-restricted CMV-specific. Of the TCR beta families, the public ones yielded a cumulative frequency that identified carriers of CMV plus the relevant HLA.

TCRdb redid the calling of the reads with MiXCR, one entry per CDR3 protein. The table shows hundreds of thousands of distinct CDR3 sequences, with roughly 24% occurring only once. Germline CDR1 reads SGHAT; CDR2 reads FQNNGV. This CDR3 region has 16 residues. V lost 5 bases, J lost 4 bases, and 9 bases stayed unmatched. Sequenced sample: CD8+ T cells from PBMCs. J is TRBJ1-1 and V is TRBV11-2, with TRBD1 identical over 11 bases. The TCR sequence derives from a human donor in good health (CMV status not recorded). Some clones in this sample may be carry-over from other donors' samples. The CDR3 sequence: CASSTWDRGMSTEAFF. CDR3 in DNA: TGTGCCAGCAGCACCTGGGACAGGGGGATGAGCACTGAAGCTTTCTTT.